This T cell receptor (beta chain) was documented in a study of OX40 agonist ivuxolimab in advanced cancers. Study as a whole: Three patients had partial responses: one hepatocellular carcinoma, two cutaneous melanoma. Study-level findings and limits: With doses of 0.1-3.0 mg/kg, partial responders showed among the lowest clonal expansion.

Trimming left V 4 bases short and J 2 bases short, with 9 bases between. The germline CDR1 and CDR2 sequences are SQVTM and ANQGSEA. The CDR3 contains 12 residues. Concerning this clone itself: Its specificity is unknown.

Some clones are missing from TCRdb's copy, which holds only in-frame ones; the method was immunoSEQ multiplex PCR. The table includes about 20,000 clones, 80% to 90% detected once. Sequences were derived from CD4+ or CD8+ T cells sorted from blood, sampled in a trial of the OX40 agonist ivuxolimab. The receptor was isolated from an adult with an advanced solid tumor such as melanoma, head and neck, liver or kidney cancer. The gene calls are TRBV29-1 and TRBJ2-7, with D possibly being TRBD1 (5 bases). DNA of the CDR3: TGCAGCGTTGGTCCAGGGACCTACGAGCAGTACTTC. Protein: CSVGPGTYEQYF.